The 17 T cell receptor beta chains below come from one sample, sequenced in a study of OX40 agonist ivuxolimab in advanced cancers. Repertoires were generated with immunoSEQ multiplex PCR, while TCRdb's copy carries only in-frame clones and drops some. The profile shows fewer than 200,000 clones, 90% to 95% of them singletons. Source: CD4+ or CD8+ T cells sorted from blood, taken in a trial of the OX40 agonist ivuxolimab. The receptor source for this set is an adult with an advanced solid tumor such as melanoma, head and neck, liver or kidney cancer.

J is TRBJ1-4 and V is TRBV5-1; 10 bases agree with TRBD1. This CDR3 spans 15 amino acids. J gave up 7 bases and V 0 bases, and 3 bases lay outside the gene matches. Germline loops: CDR1 SGHRS, CDR2 YFSETQ. The CDR3 reads CASSLATGGVEKLFF. The CDR3, as DNA: TGCGCCAGCAGCTTGGCGACAGGGGGCGTTGAAAAACTGTTTTTT. Complete variable domain (other parts from reference TRBV5-1 and TRBJ1-4): KAGVTQTPRYLIKTRGQQVTLSCSPISGHRSVSWYQQTPGQGLQFLFEYFSETQRNKGNFPGRFSGRQFSNSRSEMNVSTLELGDSALYLCASSLATGGVEKLFFGSGTQLSVL.

The chain combines TRBV7-3 with TRBJ2-1; 7 nucleotides match TRBD1. V trimming: 5 bases; J trimming: 4 bases; junction bases outside the gene matches: 8. Germline CDR1 is SGHTA and CDR2 is FQGTGA. This CDR3 has 15 residues. CDR3 coding DNA: TGTGCCAGCAGCGTTCGACAGGGACGGTACAATGAGCAGTTCTTC. This encodes CASSVRQGRYNEQFF.

This rearrangement joins TRBV5-1 to TRBJ2-7, with TRBD2 matching over 9 bases. Trimming cost V 0 bases and J 5 bases; bases outside gene matches: 9. There are 16 residues in the CDR3. Germline-derived CDR1 and CDR2 are SGHRS and YFSETQ. The CDR3, as DNA: TGCGCCAGCAGCTTGGTAGCCGCGGGAGGGATCCACGAGCAGTACTTC. Its translation is CASSLVAAGGIHEQYF.

This chain uses TRBV5-1 with TRBJ2-7, with a weak D call TRBD1 (6 bases). The CDR3 is 13 amino acids. The germline CDR1 and CDR2 sequences are SGHRS and YFSETQ. The V gene lost 4 bases and the J gene lost 5 bases, with 13 bases spanning the gap. The CDR3 DNA reads as TGCGCCAGCAGCCGCCAAGGACAGAACGAGCAGTACTTC. Translated, it gives CASSRQGQNEQYF.

The chain carries TRBV18 and TRBJ2-2; D possibly corresponds to TRBD2 (6 bases). Trimming removed 5 bases from V and 0 bases from J, with 7 bases in between. This CDR3 region has 14 residues. Germline CDR1 is KGHSH and CDR2 is LQKENI. CDR3 loop: CASSAGSNTGELFF. The CDR3 DNA reads TGTGCCAGCTCAGCGGGATCGAACACCGGGGAGCTGTTTTTT.

CDR3 residues: CASSSLGTGGSTDTQYF. CDR3 in DNA: TGTGCCAGCAGCTCTCTTGGGACAGGGGGGTCCACAGATACGCAGTATTTT. This sequence joins TRBV5-6 and TRBJ2-3, with TRBD1 matching over 11 bases. The CDR3 extends over 17 amino acids. The germline CDR1 and CDR2 sequences are SGHDT and YYEEEE. J gave up 2 bases and V 3 bases, and 8 bases lay outside the gene matches.

The chain recombines TRBV19 with TRBJ1-6, with D uncertain. The CDR3 extends over 13 amino acids. Germline V gene data show CDR1 as LNHDA and CDR2 as SQIVND (reference sequence). Trimming shortened V by 1 base and J by 9 bases, and 7 bases separated the two germline ends. Written as DNA, the CDR3 is TGTGCCAGTAGTATAGGGGGAGTTTCACCCCTCCACTTT. Translated: CASSIGGVSPLHF.

The rearrangement links TRBV11-3 to TRBJ1-2; no definite D call. Germline CDR1 SGHNT, CDR2 YENEEA. CDR3 length equals 13 residues. V lost 7 bases and J 4 bases, leaving 13 bases between the germline ends. The CDR3, as DNA: TGTGCCAGCATAAGCCCCCGAGGCTATGGCTACACCTTC. As protein: CASISPRGYGYTF.

This chain connects TRBV10-3 to TRBJ1-6; 8 nucleotides line up with TRBD1. Germline trimming cut 4 bases from V and 1 base from J; bases unmatched to any gene: 6. This CDR3 comprises 17 residues. The germline V gene has CDR1 ENHRY and CDR2 SYGVKD. The CDR3 DNA reads TGTGCCATCAGTGCGGACAGGGAGATGTCCTATAATTCACCCCTCCACTTT. Its translation is CAISADREMSYNSPLHF.

CDR3 amino acids: CASSQNLASSTDTQYF. The CDR3 DNA reads TGCGCCAGCAGCCAAAATCTAGCCTCTAGCACAGATACGCAGTATTTT. V and J are TRBV4-3 and TRBJ2-3; D is perhaps TRBD2 (5 bases). V was pared by 2 bases and J by 0 bases, with 12 bases between. The CDR3 spans 16 residues. CDR1 LGHNA and CDR2 YSLEER come from the germline V gene.

V and J are TRBV5-1 and TRBJ2-1, with a tentative D call TRBD2 (6 bases). CDR1 and CDR2 (germline): SGHRS, YFSETQ. This CDR3 spans 15 amino acids. The V end lost 4 bases, the J end lost 0 bases, and 11 bases lay between the germline ends. CDR3 coding DNA: TGCGCCAGCAGCGCCTCGGGAGACTCCTACAATGAGCAGTTCTTC. Translating gives CASSASGDSYNEQFF.

The chain employs TRBV5-1 and TRBJ1-6; 10 positions agree with TRBD1. The V gene end was trimmed by 3 bases and the J gene end by 9 bases; junction bases not matched to a gene: 6. There are 15 residues in the CDR3. Germline-derived CDR1 and CDR2 are SGHRS and YFSETQ. The CDR3 protein is CASSSRDRGGSPLHF. CDR3 DNA sequence: TGCGCCAGCAGCTCCCGGGACAGGGGTGGTTCACCCCTCCACTTT.

The chain uses TRBV18 and TRBJ2-3; TRBD1 is a possible D gene (6 bases). Germline V gives CDR1 KGHSH, CDR2 LQKENI. The CDR3 contains 17 residues. Trimming took off 2 bases at V and 2 bases at J, with 17 bases between the two ends. The CDR3 loop is CASSPRSSPGATDTQYF. For the CDR3, the DNA is TGTGCCAGCTCACCAAGGTCGTCGCCAGGGGCCACAGATACGCAGTATTTT.

The V call is TRBV7-2, the J call TRBJ2-7; 8 nucleotides match TRBD1. CDR1 and CDR2 from the germline V gene are SGHTA and FQGNSA. Trimming took 2 bases from V and 5 from J; bases not matched to a gene: 11. The CDR3 runs 16 residues. The CDR3 loop is CASSLQAGGKSHEQYF. The CDR3, as DNA: TGTGCCAGCAGCTTACAGGCAGGGGGCAAGTCCCACGAGCAGTACTTC.

This chain connects TRBV7-2 to TRBJ1-3; D unclear. Germline V lookup: CDR1 SGHTA, CDR2 FQGNSA. The CDR3 consists of 15 residues. Trimming cost V 1 base and J 7 bases, with 14 bases left between them. Here the CDR3 DNA reads TGTGCCAGCAGCTTAGTCCCACCCCGCGGGAACACCATATATTTT. The encoded protein is CASSLVPPRGNTIYF.

The V call is TRBV10-3, the J call TRBJ2-3; TRBD2 might be the D (5 bases). Germline V gene data show CDR1 as ENHRY and CDR2 as SYGVKD. V was clipped by 11 bases and J by 6 bases, with 12 bases between them. The CDR3 consists of 11 residues. CDR3 DNA sequence: TGTGCCGTCCGGACGGGGGATACGCAGTATTTT. Amino acid sequence: CAVRTGDTQYF.

This chain links TRBV7-2 with TRBJ2-5; 8 positions agree with TRBD2. Germline V lookup: CDR1 SGHTA, CDR2 FQGNSA. V dropped 2 bases and J dropped 4; count of bases not matched to a gene: 6. This CDR3 is 15 amino acids long. The CDR3 reads CASSLLYLAGETQYF. CDR3 bases: TGTGCCAGCAGCTTATTATACCTAGCGGGAGAGACCCAGTACTTC. Full variable domain (rest looked up from reference TRBV7-2 and TRBJ2-5): GAGVSQSPSNKVTEKGKDVELRCDPISGHTALYWYRQSLGQGLEFLIYFQGNSAPDKSGLPSDRFSAERTGGSVSTLTIQRTQQEDSAVYLCASSLLYLAGETQYFGPGTRLLVL.